This TCR beta chain stems from a study of beta chain features in type 1 diabetes. Every single donor gave one heparinised blood draw, and these averaged roughly 100 mL. Every bit of the isolated RNA underwent reverse transcription, so sequencing read expressed TCRB transcripts. Produced via immunoSEQ multiplex PCR; TCRdb's table is partial and in-frame only. The table lists some 900,000 clones, under 20% of them singletons. Only a few counts were recorded for this clone. Its antigen is unknown. Study-wide findings and caveats: Type 1 diabetes patients had fewer VDJ junction insertions and more deletions.

The TCR comes from a woman younger than 30 in good health. Sample: naive CD4+ T cells from blood.

The CDR3 loop is CASSFRGSVGNEQFF. CDR3 bases: TGTGCCAGCTCATTTCGGGGGTCTGTGGGCAATGAGCAGTTCTTC. The rearrangement uses TRBV6-5 and TRBJ2-1; TRBD2 is a possible D gene (6 bases). The germline V gene encodes CDR1 MNHEY and CDR2 SVGAGI. V gave up 8 bases and J gave up 6 bases, with 20 bases separating them. This CDR3 is 15 amino acids long.